These 18 T cell receptor beta chains were all obtained from the same sample, sequenced in a study of T cells in Graves' hyperthyroidism and ophthalmopathy. Regions amplified from RNA transcripts were the TCR beta CDR3 regions. First-round RT-PCR targeting the TCR CDR3 was performed with the HTBI primer set. TCRdb itself ran the multiplex PCR reads through MiXCR, one entry per CDR3 protein. The repertoire includes 75,000 to 100,000 distinct CDR3 sequences, roughly half of them detected once, and around 27% sits in the top ten. Source material: blood. These receptors all stem from a woman aged 40-49 years with Graves' hyperthyroidism.

The chain recombines TRBV19 with TRBJ1-2; 9 bases map to TRBD1. CDR1 LNHDA and CDR2 SQIVND come from the germline V gene (reference sequence). The CDR3 extends over 16 amino acids. V was clipped by 1 base and J by 4 bases; unmatched bases: 7. The CDR3: CASSIGGQGHPYGYTF. In DNA form, the CDR3 reads TGTGCCAGTAGTATAGGGGGACAGGGACACCCCTATGGCTACACCTTC.

A single count supports this clonotype. This chain links TRBV7-3 with TRBJ1-5; 9 bases line up with TRBD1. The CDR3 length is 15 residues. The J segment lost 3 bases and the V segment lost 6 bases, leaving 6 bases of the junction unmatched. The germline V gene has CDR1 SGHTA and CDR2 FQGTGA. The CDR3 sequence: CASSSDRGTNQPQHF. The CDR3 nucleotides are TGTGCCAGCAGTTCGGACAGGGGTACCAATCAGCCCCAGCATTTT.

The chain uses TRBV29-1 and TRBJ2-7, with TRBD2 matching 11 bases. Losses at the gene ends were 4 bases for V and 2 bases for J; bases not matched to a gene: 7. The CDR3 has 15 amino acids. The germline gives CDR1 SQVTM, CDR2 ANQGSEA. The CDR3 region is CSVVGLAGGPYEQYF. CDR3 sequence (DNA): TGCAGCGTTGTGGGGCTAGCGGGAGGCCCCTACGAGCAGTACTTC.

V and J are TRBV7-9 and TRBJ2-7; 11 bases agree with TRBD1. V shed 6 bases, J shed 4 bases, and the junction held 17 bases outside the gene matches. CDR3 length: 18 residues. Germline CDR1 is SEHNR and CDR2 is FQNEAQ (reference sequence). The CDR3: CASSGYIIPGQGGYEQYF. For the CDR3, the DNA is TGTGCCAGCAGTGGTTACATTATCCCGGGACAGGGGGGGTACGAGCAGTACTTC.

The chain uses TRBV7-6 and TRBJ1-1; D not resolved. Trimming left V 5 bases short and J 0 bases short, with 10 bases between. The CDR3 has 14 residues. Germline assignment: CDR1 SGHVS and CDR2 FNYEAQ. The CDR3 nucleotides are TGTGCCAGCAGCCCAGAAACAGTGAACACTGAAGCTTTCTTT. Translating gives CASSPETVNTEAFF.

This clonotype was picked up a small number of times. V and J are TRBV7-9 and TRBJ1-1; 9 bases match TRBD1. The CDR3 covers 13 residues. J gave up 11 bases and V 2 bases, and 6 bases lay outside the gene matches. CDR1 is SEHNR and CDR2 is FQNEAQ in the germline V gene (reference sequence). CDR3 region: CASSLSGTGPAFF. The CDR3 nucleotides read TGTGCCAGCAGCTTATCAGGGACAGGGCCGGCTTTCTTT.

Concerning this clonotype itself: One junction end disagrees with the germline gene, perhaps due to a read error. The V gene is TRBV7-3, the J gene TRBJ1-2; TRBD1 might be the D (5 bases). Germline lookup yields CDR1 SGHTA and CDR2 FQGTGA. The CDR3 has 14 amino acids. CDR3 DNA: TGTGCCAGCAGCATAACCACAGGAGCCTATGGCTACACCTTC. Translated: CASSITTGAYGYTF.

About this clonotype itself: A much larger clone lies a single base off, so this may be a read error. The conserved phenylalanine or tryptophan normally closing the CDR3 is absent here, so this likely arose from a read error. V is TRBV2 and J is TRBJ1-4; weak D call: TRBD1 (5 bases). Trimming cost V 7 bases and J 8 bases, with 17 bases left between them. Germline CDR1 and CDR2: SNHLY and FYNNEI. The CDR3 has 14 residues. The CDR3 sequence: CASTQIDRGEKLFL. Here the CDR3 DNA reads TGTGCCAGCACTCAAATAGACAGAGGCGAAAAACTGTTTCTT.

This clonotype was detected ten times or more. The chain employs TRBV7-3 and TRBJ2-5; no firm D call. V lost 1 base to trimming and J lost 1 base, with 10 bases between them. In germline, CDR1 is SGHTA, CDR2 FQGTGA. There are 15 residues in the CDR3. DNA of the CDR3: TGTGCCAGCAGCTTAATTCCGGGCGGCCAAGAGACCCAGTACTTC. It translates to CASSLIPGGQETQYF.

On this clonotype itself: It is likely a read error, because the conserved phenylalanine at the end of the CDR3 is missing. V usage is TRBV10-3 and J usage is TRBJ2-5; D is possibly TRBD1 (5 bases). The CDR3 covers 13 residues. Germline V gives CDR1 ENHRY, CDR2 SYGVKD. V gave up 9 bases and J gave up 1 base, with 12 bases separating them. The CDR3 loop reads CAIQTGVQETQYS. Here the CDR3 DNA reads TGTGCCATTCAAACAGGAGTCCAAGAGACCCAGTACTCC.

The count of this clonotype is one. The junction does not match germline at one end; this may be a read error. V usage is TRBV7-2 and J usage is TRBJ2-6; 12 positions agree with TRBD1. CDR1 is SGHTA, CDR2 FQGNSA, per germline. The CDR3 is made up of 13 amino acids. The CDR3 DNA sequence: TGCGCCAGCAGCCGGGCGGGACAGGGGGCCGAAGCTTTC. It codes for CASSRAGQGAEAF.

This clonotype was seen repeatedly, ten times or more. The chain combines TRBV29-1 with TRBJ2-5; TRBD2 matches at 12 bases. Germline loops: CDR1 SQVTM, CDR2 ANQGSEA. With V trimmed by 4 bases and J by 4 bases, 4 bases remained unmatched. This CDR3 is built from 14 residues. CDR3: CSVGLAGVRETQYF. In nucleotides, the CDR3 is TGCAGCGTTGGACTAGCGGGAGTGCGAGAGACCCAGTACTTC.

This clonotype was counted ten times or more. The rearrangement joins TRBV7-3 to TRBJ2-7, with TRBD1 as a possible D gene (8 bases). CDR1 is SGHTA, CDR2 FQGTGA, per germline. Deletions cut 5 bases from V and 3 bases from J, with 17 bases between. This CDR3 region has 15 residues. CDR3 in amino acids: CASSPWGGTGYEQYF. The CDR3 DNA sequence: TGTGCCAGCAGCCCGTGGGGGGGGACAGGCTACGAGCAGTACTTC.

The rearrangement joins TRBV10-3 to TRBJ2-5; either TRBD1 or TRBD2 may supply D (5 bases each). Trimming pared 4 bases from V and 7 bases from J, leaving 10 bases between. Germline loops: CDR1 ENHRY, CDR2 SYGVKD. The CDR3 extends over 12 amino acids. The CDR3, as DNA: TGTGCCATCAGTGCCGGGGCAAGGACCCAGTACTTC. This gives the protein CAISAGARTQYF.

The chain couples TRBV27 to TRBJ2-2; 7 bases map to TRBD1. The CDR3 spans 12 residues. J was trimmed by 10 bases and V by 8 bases; bases with no gene match: 7. The germline V gene has CDR1 MNHEY and CDR2 SMNVEV (reference sequence). The CDR3 here is CASRTTGLELFF. DNA of the CDR3: TGTGCCAGCCGAACGACAGGGCTGGAGCTGTTTTTT.

As for this clonotype: A much larger clone differs from this one at a single base, so this may be a read error. The rearrangement links TRBV20-1 to TRBJ2-2; TRBD1 might be the D (5 bases). Germline CDR1 reads DFQATT; CDR2 reads SNEGSKA (reference sequence). V was clipped by 3 bases and J by 3 bases, with 11 bases between them. The CDR3 runs 14 residues. CDR3 sequence (DNA): TGCAGTGCTAGGAAGCAGGGTTACACCGGGGAGCTGTTTTTT. Its protein is CSARKQGYTGELFF.

The rearrangement uses TRBV4-2 and TRBJ2-5; a weak D match, TRBD1 (6 bases). CDR3 length equals 17 residues. The V and J ends lost 7 bases and 2 bases respectively, with 23 bases between them. The V gene's germline CDR1 is LGHNA and CDR2 YNFKEQ. The CDR3 here is CASTHANTGTYQETQYF. CDR3 nucleotide sequence: TGTGCCAGCACCCATGCCAACACCGGGACATATCAAGAGACCCAGTACTTC.

This clonotype has at least ten counts. The chain recombines TRBV7-9 with TRBJ2-6; D remains unclear. Germline V CDR1 and CDR2: SEHNR, FQNEAQ (reference sequence). This CDR3 comprises 17 residues. V was trimmed by 1 base and J by 1 base, leaving 11 bases between them. The CDR3 region is CASSLVVTFSGANVLTF. The CDR3 bases are TGTGCCAGCAGCTTAGTTGTTACCTTTTCTGGGGCCAACGTCCTGACTTTC.